This T cell receptor (beta chain) was captured by sequencing in a study of blood T cell repertoires in COVID-19. The wider study: The United States, Italy and Spain were the sources of the acute and convalescent COVID-19 samples. Sample material is recorded as cDNA or gDNA derived from T cells, B-cell-depleted T cells, or PBMCs.

In the authors' workflow: Amplification of reference gene primers provided the estimated nucleated cell counts. Method: immunoSEQ multiplex PCR; TCRdb's copy keeps in-frame clones and lacks some. That table gives V, J and clone size, and the DNA gave D and trimming. Of tens of thousands of clones in the sample, about 78% are singletons; the top ten hold about 8.7%. In germline, CDR1 is MDHEN, CDR2 SYDVKM. The V gene end was trimmed by 5 bases and the J gene end by 2 bases; junction bases not matched to a gene: 7. There are 15 residues in the CDR3. The clonotype comes from a man aged 70 or older with active or convalescent COVID-19. The J gene is TRBJ2-7, the V gene TRBV28; 9 bases are shared with TRBD1. The sequenced sample was peripheral blood. The CDR3 DNA follows: TGTGCCAGCAGTCCGCCGGGACAGGGTACCTACGAGCAGTACTTC. This gives the protein CASSPPGQGTYEQYF.